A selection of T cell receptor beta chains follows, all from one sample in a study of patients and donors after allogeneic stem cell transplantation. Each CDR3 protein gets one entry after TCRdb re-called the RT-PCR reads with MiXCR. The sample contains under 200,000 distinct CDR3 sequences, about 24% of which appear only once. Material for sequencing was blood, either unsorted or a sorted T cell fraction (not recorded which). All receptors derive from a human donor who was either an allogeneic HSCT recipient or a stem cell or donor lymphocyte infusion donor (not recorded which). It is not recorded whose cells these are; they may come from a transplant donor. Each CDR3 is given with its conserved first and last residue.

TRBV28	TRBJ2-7	CASSSPDSYEQYF
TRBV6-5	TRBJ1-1	CASSYRKKTSNTEAFF
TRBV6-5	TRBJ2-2	CASRYYGTGELFF
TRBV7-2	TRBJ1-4	CASSSRVGTNEKLFF
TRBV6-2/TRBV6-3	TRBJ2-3	CASSYAKRDTQYF
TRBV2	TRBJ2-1	CASFLAGYNEQFF
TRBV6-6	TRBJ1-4	CASSYSKTTNEKLFF
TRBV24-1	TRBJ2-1	CATSEFSGPYNEQFF
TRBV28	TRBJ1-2	CASSYRGLGGYTF
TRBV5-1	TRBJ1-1	CASSTGYQQTEAFF
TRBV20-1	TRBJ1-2	CSARDSLGYGYTF
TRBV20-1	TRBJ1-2	CSARGDGYTF
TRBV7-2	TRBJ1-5	CASSFFGNYQPQHF
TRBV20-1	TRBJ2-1	CSAGDGTYNEQFF
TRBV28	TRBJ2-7	CASSLPATAGTPEQYF
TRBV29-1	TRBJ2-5	CSVAYSDQETQYF
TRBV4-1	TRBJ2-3	CASSHMATDTQYF
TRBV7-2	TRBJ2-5	CASSIWTGQETQYF
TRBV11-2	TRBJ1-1	CASSPRLAEDTEAFF
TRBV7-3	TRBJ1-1	CASSLYRGNTEAFF
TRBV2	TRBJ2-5	CASGVGERETQYF
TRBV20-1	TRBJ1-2	CSARGQVGGYTF
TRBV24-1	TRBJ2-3	CATSDLKDGTDTQYF
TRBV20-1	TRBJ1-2	CSARDLRAPYGYTF
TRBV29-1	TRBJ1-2	CSVESQEGNYGYTF
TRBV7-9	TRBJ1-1	CASSRGPAGNTEAFF
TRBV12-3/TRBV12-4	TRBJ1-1	CASSLTWGGTEAFF
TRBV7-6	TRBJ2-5	CASSLGPEVETQYF
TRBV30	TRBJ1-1	CAWSPVAEAFF
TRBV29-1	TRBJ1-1	CSVEGDRVRPSEAFF
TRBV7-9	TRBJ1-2	CASSRTGYGYTF
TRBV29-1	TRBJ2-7	CSVGLTGAPTYEQYF
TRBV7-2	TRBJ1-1	CASSLVGVAEAFF
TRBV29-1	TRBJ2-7	CSVAVEYEQYF
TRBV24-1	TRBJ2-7	CATSDTEVSYEQYF
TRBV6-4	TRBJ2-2	CASSEVGLAGANTGELFF
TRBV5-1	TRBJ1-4	CASSPLSATNEKLFF
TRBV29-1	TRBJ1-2	CSVEDRGVPYGYTF
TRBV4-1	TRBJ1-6	CASSQDPQTGNSPLHF
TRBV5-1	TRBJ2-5	CASSFIAGDETQYF
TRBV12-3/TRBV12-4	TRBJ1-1	CASSTGGRDAGTEAFF
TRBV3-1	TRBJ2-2	CASSQWGATGELFF
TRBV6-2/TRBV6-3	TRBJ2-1	CATQFAGSGGQFF
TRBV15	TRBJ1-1	CATSRGQGYGKAFF
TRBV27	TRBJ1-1	CASSRQGRIEAFF
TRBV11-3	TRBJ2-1	CASSSGRGPLYNEQFF
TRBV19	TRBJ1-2	CASRGPVRSYGYTF
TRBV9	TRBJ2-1	CASSVDGYNEQFF
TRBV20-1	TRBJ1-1	CSASDRVNTEAFF
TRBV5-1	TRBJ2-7	CASSFDGSYEQYF
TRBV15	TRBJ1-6	CATSRDRFRGSPLHF
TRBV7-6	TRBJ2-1	CASSSTRAPYNEQFF
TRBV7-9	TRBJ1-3	CASSRPRDSGNTIYF
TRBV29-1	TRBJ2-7	CSVERLGQGKPYEQYF
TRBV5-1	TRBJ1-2	CASSRRVPGGYTF
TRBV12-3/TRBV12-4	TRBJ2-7	CASSLGTDNEQYF
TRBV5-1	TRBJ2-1	CASSQGNDNEQFF
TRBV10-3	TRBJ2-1	CATVGQGLNEQFF
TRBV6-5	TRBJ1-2	CASSCQVPTFYGYTF
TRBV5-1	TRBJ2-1	CASSLTSGGENEQFF